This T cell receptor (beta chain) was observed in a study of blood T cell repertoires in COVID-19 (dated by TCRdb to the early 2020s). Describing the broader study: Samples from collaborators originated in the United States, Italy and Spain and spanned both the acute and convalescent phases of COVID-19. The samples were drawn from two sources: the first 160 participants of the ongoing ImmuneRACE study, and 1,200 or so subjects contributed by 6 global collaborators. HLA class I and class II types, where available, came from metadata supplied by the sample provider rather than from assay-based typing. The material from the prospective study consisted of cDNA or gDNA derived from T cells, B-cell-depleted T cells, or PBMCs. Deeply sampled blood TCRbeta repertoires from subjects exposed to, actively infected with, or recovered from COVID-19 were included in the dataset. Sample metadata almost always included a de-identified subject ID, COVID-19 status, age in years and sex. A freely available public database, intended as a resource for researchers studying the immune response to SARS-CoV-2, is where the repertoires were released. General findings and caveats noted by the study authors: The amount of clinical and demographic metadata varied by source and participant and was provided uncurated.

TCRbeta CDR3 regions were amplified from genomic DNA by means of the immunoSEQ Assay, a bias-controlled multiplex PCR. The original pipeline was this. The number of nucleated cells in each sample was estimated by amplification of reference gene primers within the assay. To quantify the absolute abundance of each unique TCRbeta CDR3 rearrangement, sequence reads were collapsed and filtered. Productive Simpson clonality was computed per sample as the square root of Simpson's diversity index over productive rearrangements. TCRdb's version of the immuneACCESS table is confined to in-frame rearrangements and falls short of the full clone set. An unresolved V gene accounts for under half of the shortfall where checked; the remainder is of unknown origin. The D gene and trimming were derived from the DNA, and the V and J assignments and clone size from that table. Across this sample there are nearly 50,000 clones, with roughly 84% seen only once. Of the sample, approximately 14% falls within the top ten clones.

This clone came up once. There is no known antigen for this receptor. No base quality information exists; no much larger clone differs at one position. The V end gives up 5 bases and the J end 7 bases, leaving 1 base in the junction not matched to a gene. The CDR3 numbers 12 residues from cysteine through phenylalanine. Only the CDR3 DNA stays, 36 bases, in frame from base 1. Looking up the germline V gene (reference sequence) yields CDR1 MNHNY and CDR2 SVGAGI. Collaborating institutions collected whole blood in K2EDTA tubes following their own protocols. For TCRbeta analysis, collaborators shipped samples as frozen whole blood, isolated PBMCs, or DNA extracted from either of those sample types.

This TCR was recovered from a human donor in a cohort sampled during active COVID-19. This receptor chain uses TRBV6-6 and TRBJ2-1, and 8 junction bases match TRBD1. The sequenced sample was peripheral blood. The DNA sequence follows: TGTGCCAGCAGTACAGGGGGTAATGAGCAGTTCTTC. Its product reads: CASSTGGNEQFF.